Listed below are T cell receptor beta chains from one sample, sequenced in a study of blood T cell repertoires in COVID-19. Measured with immunoSEQ multiplex PCR; TCRdb has only the in-frame clones, and not every one. The sample holds around 300,000 clones; 80% to 90% are singletons and the top ten take more than 9.5%. Sequenced sample: peripheral blood. The receptors here all came from a woman in her sixties or seventies with acute or convalescent COVID-19. Each CDR3 is given with its conserved first and last residue. The D gene is left open where the match is weak. Not all rows give a size; the values are once, few, many and, for expanded clones, a class.

v_call	j_call	d_call	clone_size	cdr3_aa	cdr3_nt
TRBV2	TRBJ1-2	NA	NA	CASSRRGPTNYGYTF	TGTGCCAGCAGTAGGCGGGGGCCTACTAACTATGGCTACACCTTC
TRBV12-3/TRBV12-4	TRBJ1-1	NA	NA	CASSLPPSAEAFF	TGTGCCAGCAGCCTACCTCCCAGCGCTGAAGCTTTCTTT
TRBV28	TRBJ2-5	NA	NA	CASSFPRGQETQYF	TGTGCCAGCAGTTTCCCGAGGGGGCAAGAGACCCAGTACTTC
TRBV24-1	TRBJ1-1	NA	NA	CATSDPDTEAFF	TGTGCCACCAGTGACCCTGACACTGAAGCTTTCTTT
TRBV19	TRBJ1-1	NA	NA	CASSPLAGRTEAFF	TGTGCCAGTAGTCCCCTGGCAGGGAGGACTGAAGCTTTCTTT
TRBV5-1	TRBJ1-6	TRBD1	NA	CASSFDRAGSPLHF	TGCGCCAGCAGCTTTGACAGGGCCGGATCACCCCTCCACTTT
TRBV18	TRBJ1-1	TRBD1	NA	CASRTQGDTEAFF	TGTGCCAGCCGGACTCAGGGGGACACTGAAGCTTTCTTT
TRBV6-5	TRBJ1-1	TRBD1	once	CASSYQTGQGNTEAFF	TGTGCCAGCAGTTACCAAACCGGACAGGGAAACACTGAAGCTTTCTTT
TRBV9	TRBJ1-3	TRBD1	NA	CASSVRDRNSGNTIYF	TGTGCCAGCAGCGTTCGGGACAGAAACTCTGGAAACACCATATATTTT
TRBV19	TRBJ2-2	TRBD1	NA	CASSSLTGANTGELFF	TGTGCCAGTAGTTCCCTGACAGGGGCGAACACCGGGGAGCTGTTTTTT
TRBV6-5	TRBJ2-2	NA	NA	CASTPSRELFF	TGTGCCAGCACCCCGAGTAGGGAGCTGTTTTTT
TRBV9	TRBJ2-1	TRBD1	NA	CASSVDIGTGNEQFF	TGTGCCAGCAGCGTAGATATCGGGACAGGTAATGAGCAGTTCTTC
TRBV29-1	TRBJ1-1	TRBD1	NA	CSGSRGDRAGEAFF	TGCAGCGGGAGCCGTGGTGACAGGGCGGGCGAAGCTTTCTTT
TRBV19	TRBJ2-1	NA	NA	CASSTSSYNEQFF	TGTGCCAGCTCGACAAGCTCCTACAATGAGCAGTTCTTC
TRBV3-1/TRBV3-2	TRBJ1-1	NA	once	CASSQVYGTEAFF	TGTGCCAGCAGCCAAGTTTACGGGACTGAAGCTTTCTTT
TRBV28	TRBJ1-2	TRBD1	NA	CASSSGQLGYTF	TGTGCCAGCAGTTCGGGACAGCTGGGCTACACCTTC
TRBV2	TRBJ1-4	TRBD1	NA	CASRPTGGNEKLFF	TGTGCCAGCCGACCGACAGGGGGGAATGAAAAACTGTTTTTT
TRBV18	TRBJ1-5	NA	NA	CASSPGVDQPQHF	TGTGCCAGCTCACCGGGAGTTGACCAGCCCCAGCATTTT
TRBV18	TRBJ2-3	TRBD1	NA	CASSTGGTDTQYF	TGTGCCAGCTCCACAGGGGGTACAGATACGCAGTATTTT
TRBV5-4	TRBJ2-3	TRBD2	NA	CASTWGGTGATDTQYF	TGTGCCAGCACATGGGGGGGGACCGGCGCCACAGATACGCAGTATTTT
TRBV5-1	TRBJ2-3	NA	few	CASNPGSRTDTQYF	TGCGCCAGCAACCCGGGGTCTCGCACAGATACGCAGTATTTT
TRBV2	TRBJ2-3	TRBD1	NA	CASSPTGVTADTQYF	TGTGCCAGCAGTCCCACAGGGGTGACGGCAGATACGCAGTATTTT
TRBV9	TRBJ2-7	TRBD1	NA	CASSPGQPYEQYF	TGTGCCAGCAGCCCGGGACAGCCCTACGAGCAGTACTTC
TRBV24-1	TRBJ1-2	TRBD1	NA	CATSEGQAYGYTF	TGTGCCACCAGTGAAGGACAGGCCTATGGCTACACCTTC
TRBV7-9	TRBJ1-4	NA	NA	CASSVGQTNEKLFF	TGTGCCAGCAGCGTAGGACAGACTAATGAAAAACTGTTTTTT
TRBV4-1	TRBJ1-1	NA	NA	CASSQVGAGNTEAFF	TGCGCCAGCAGCCAAGTGGGGGCGGGGAACACTGAAGCTTTCTTT
TRBV5-1	TRBJ2-5	TRBD1	once	CASSQGQGISETQYF	TGCGCCAGCAGCCAAGGACAGGGGATCTCGGAGACCCAGTACTTC
TRBV2	TRBJ2-7	NA	NA	CASSTGYSEQYF	TGTGCCAGCAGTACAGGATATAGCGAGCAGTACTTC
TRBV5-1	TRBJ1-1	NA	NA	CASSPRTAGNTEAFF	TGCGCCAGCAGCCCGCGGACAGCTGGAAACACTGAAGCTTTCTTT
TRBV9	TRBJ2-5	TRBD2	once	CASSVTSGVETQYF	TGTGCCAGCAGCGTAACTAGCGGGGTCGAGACCCAGTACTTC
TRBV7-2	TRBJ2-2	TRBD2	NA	CASRRTSGRTGELFF	TGTGCCAGCCGACGGACTAGCGGAAGGACCGGGGAGCTGTTTTTT
TRBV29-1	TRBJ1-2	NA	NA	CSVGDARDKRGYTF	TGCAGCGTTGGAGACGCCCGAGATAAGCGAGGCTACACCTTC
TRBV28	TRBJ1-2	NA	NA	CASSSEGIPYGYTF	TGTGCCAGCAGTTCGGAGGGGATTCCCTATGGCTACACCTTC
TRBV2	TRBJ1-5	TRBD1	NA	CASRGQGVVGSNQPQHF	TGTGCCAGCAGGGGACAGGGGGTAGTAGGAAGCAATCAGCCCCAGCATTTT
TRBV19	TRBJ1-6	NA	once	CASSTYRASISPLHF	TGTGCCAGTAGCACCTACAGGGCTTCAATTTCACCCCTCCACTTT
TRBV18	TRBJ1-3	NA	NA	CASSLGSQSGGNTIYF	TGTGCCAGCTCCCTCGGGAGCCAGTCAGGCGGAAACACCATATATTTT
TRBV6-5	TRBJ1-1	NA	NA	CASRHIEGTEAFF	TGTGCCAGCAGACACATCGAGGGAACTGAAGCTTTCTTT
TRBV7-9	TRBJ2-3	NA	NA	CASSYPTTGEGRDTQYF	TGTGCCAGCAGCTATCCAACGACAGGGGAGGGCCGAGATACGCAGTATTTT
TRBV12-3/TRBV12-4	TRBJ2-1	TRBD2	few	CASSLRTSGEQFF	TGTGCCAGCAGTCTCCGGACTAGCGGTGAGCAGTTCTTC
TRBV6-1	TRBJ1-2	NA	once	CASSEAMAHYGYTF	TGTGCCAGCAGTGAAGCGATGGCTCACTATGGCTACACCTTC
TRBV5-1	TRBJ2-1	NA	NA	CASSDSSRYNEQFF	TGCGCCAGCAGCGACTCTTCAAGATACAATGAGCAGTTCTTC
TRBV5-5	TRBJ2-5	NA	NA	CASRPPLRWGVMRETQYF	TGTGCCAGCAGACCCCCCCTCCGGTGGGGGGTAATGAGAGAGACCCAGTACTTC
TRBV7-8	TRBJ2-5	TRBD1	NA	CASSIQDRQETQYF	TGTGCCAGCAGCATACAGGACAGGCAAGAGACCCAGTACTTC
TRBV2	TRBJ1-1	NA	NA	CASSERQGETEAFF	TGTGCCAGCAGTGAAAGGCAGGGTGAGACTGAAGCTTTCTTT
TRBV24-1	TRBJ1-2	NA	few	CATSDWRRNYGYTF	TGTGCCACCAGTGATTGGCGGCGGAACTATGGCTACACCTTC
TRBV6-5	TRBJ1-1	NA	NA	CASSYIGSATEAFF	TGTGCCAGCAGTTATATCGGGTCGGCCACTGAAGCTTTCTTT
TRBV7-7	TRBJ1-2	NA	NA	CASSLTLYGYTF	TGTGCCAGCAGCTTGACTCTTTATGGCTACACCTTC
TRBV7-8	TRBJ1-2	NA	NA	CASSLLEDRNYGYTF	TGTGCCAGCAGCTTATTAGAGGATAGAAACTATGGCTACACCTTC
TRBV7-8	TRBJ2-7	NA	NA	CASSLLRGSYEQYF	TGTGCCAGCAGCTTACTACGGGGCTCCTACGAGCAGTACTTC
TRBV25-1	TRBJ2-5	NA	NA	CASSAPLPGGETQYF	TGTGCCAGCAGTGCTCCTCTGCCGGGGGGCGAGACCCAGTACTTC
TRBV10-3	TRBJ1-6	NA	NA	CAISESSDSPLHF	TGTGCCATCAGTGAGTCCTCAGATTCACCCCTCCACTTT
TRBV10-3	TRBJ2-7	NA	NA	CAISRQVASSYEQYF	TGTGCCATCAGTCGACAGGTTGCAAGCTCCTACGAGCAGTACTTC
TRBV5-1	TRBJ1-6	NA	NA	CASSLEQQGNNSPLHF	TGCGCCAGCAGCTTGGAGCAGCAGGGGAATAATTCACCCCTCCACTTT
TRBV30	TRBJ2-3	TRBD2	NA	CAWSDGGKEATQYF	TGTGCCTGGAGTGACGGGGGGAAGGAAGCTACGCAGTATTTT